A selection of T cell receptor beta chains follows, all from one sample in a study of T cell changes during pregnancy in multiple sclerosis. The repertoire was sequenced with immunoSEQ multiplex PCR; TCRdb's copy has only in-frame clones and lacks some. Here the sample spans 40,000 to 50,000 clones, 90% being singletons. The starting material was CD8+ T cells from peripheral blood mononuclear cells, obtained in the third trimester of pregnancy. The receptors were gathered from a female donor with multiple sclerosis, enrolled in a pregnancy study. Both conserved end residues are part of each CDR3. D genes are given only for firm matches. Some rows mark clone size as missing; the rest say once, few, many or name a class of expanded clone.

size | J | V | D | CDR3 | DNA
- | TRBJ1-1 | TRBV15 | TRBD1 | CATSPTRGALVDTEAFF | TGTGCCACCAGCCCAACCAGGGGGGCGCTTGTGGACACTGAAGCTTTCTTT
- | TRBJ1-1 | TRBV5-1 | - | CASGRGTEAFF | TGCGCCAGCGGGAGAGGCACTGAAGCTTTCTTT
- | TRBJ2-1 | TRBV29-1 | TRBD1 | CSVPGQGDEQFF | TGCAGCGTCCCAGGACAGGGCGATGAGCAGTTCTTC
- | TRBJ2-1 | TRBV12-5 | TRBD2 | CASGLVISGSNYEQFF | TGTGCTAGTGGTTTGGTTATTAGCGGGAGTAACTATGAGCAGTTCTTC
- | TRBJ2-3 | TRBV11-2 | - | CASSLEGRATDTQYF | TGTGCCAGCAGCTTAGAGGGCAGGGCGACAGATACGCAGTATTTT
- | TRBJ2-3 | TRBV7-9 | TRBD2 | CASSLGVAGSTDTQYF | TGTGCCAGCAGCTTAGGGGTAGCGGGAAGCACAGATACGCAGTATTTT
- | TRBJ1-5 | TRBV15 | TRBD1 | CATSLSQGGSQPQHF | TGTGCCACCAGCTTGTCACAGGGGGGAAGTCAGCCCCAGCATTTT
- | TRBJ2-3 | TRBV29-1 | TRBD1 | CSVDLGQGQYF | TGCAGCGTCGACCTAGGACAGGGACAGTATTTT
- | TRBJ2-7 | TRBV27 | TRBD1 | CASSLLQGGGEQYF | TGTGCCAGCAGTTTACTACAGGGGGGAGGCGAGCAGTACTTC
- | TRBJ2-1 | TRBV7-6 | - | CASSLSSYNEQFF | TGTGCCAGCAGCCTCTCGTCCTACAATGAGCAGTTCTTC
- | TRBJ2-1 | TRBV7-9 | - | CASSLGGTYNEQFF | TGTGCCAGCAGCTTAGGAGGCACCTACAATGAGCAGTTCTTC
- | TRBJ2-7 | TRBV7-9 | - | CASSPVAGTVPREQYF | TGTGCCAGCAGCCCCGTCGCGGGGACAGTTCCCCGCGAGCAGTACTTC
- | TRBJ1-1 | TRBV7-8 | TRBD1 | CASSPGTGMNTEAFF | TGTGCCAGCAGCCCGGGGACAGGTATGAACACTGAAGCTTTCTTT
once | TRBJ2-1 | TRBV7-9 | TRBD2 | CASSYLAGAYNEQFF | TGTGCCAGCAGCTACCTAGCGGGAGCTTACAATGAGCAGTTCTTC
- | TRBJ2-3 | TRBV28 | TRBD2 | CASWSEREVGRDTQYF | TGTGCCAGTTGGTCCGAGCGGGAGGTCGGGCGAGATACGCAGTATTTT
- | TRBJ2-3 | TRBV9 | TRBD1 | CASSEDRGGSTDTQYF | TGTGCCAGCAGCGAGGACAGGGGGGGGAGCACAGATACGCAGTATTTT
- | TRBJ1-1 | TRBV15 | - | CATSRFSEAFF | TGTGCCACCAGCAGATTCTCTGAAGCTTTCTTT
- | TRBJ2-7 | TRBV27 | - | CASSLGRDLYEQYF | TGTGCCAGCAGTTTGGGCAGGGATCTCTACGAGCAGTACTTC
- | TRBJ1-2 | TRBV10-3 | - | CAISDPTGPHVLNYGYTF | TGTGCCATCAGTGACCCAACAGGTCCACACGTTCTAAACTATGGCTACACCTTC
- | TRBJ2-1 | TRBV6-5 | - | CASSYTASFEQFF | TGTGCCAGCAGTTACACGGCTAGCTTTGAGCAGTTCTTC
- | TRBJ1-2 | TRBV27 | - | CASSNLPTVNYGYTF | TGTGCCAGCAGCAACCTTCCCACAGTTAACTATGGCTACACCTTC
- | TRBJ2-1 | TRBV6-5 | - | CASSYSSLAGANEQFF | TGTGCCAGCAGTTACTCGAGTCTAGCAGGGGCAAATGAGCAGTTCTTC
- | TRBJ2-3 | TRBV6-6 | - | CASSYLAADTQYF | TGTGCCAGCAGTTACCTAGCTGCTGATACGCAGTATTTT
- | TRBJ2-3 | TRBV2 | - | CASKEGPVGVDTQYF | TGTGCCAGCAAAGAAGGACCTGTCGGGGTGGATACGCAGTATTTT
- | TRBJ2-1 | TRBV5-6 | TRBD2 | CASSPLLAGLYEQFF | TGTGCCAGCAGCCCTTTGCTAGCGGGACTGTATGAGCAGTTCTTC
- | TRBJ2-7 | TRBV27 | - | CASSLSSGSYEQYF | TGTGCCAGCAGTTTATCTTCGGGGTCCTACGAGCAGTACTTC
- | TRBJ2-1 | TRBV6-1 | TRBD2 | CASSATSVLEQFF | TGTGCCAGCAGTGCGACTAGCGTATTAGAGCAGTTCTTC
- | TRBJ1-2 | TRBV11-3 | TRBD1 | CASGPGTGYGYTF | TGTGCCAGCGGACCCGGGACAGGCTATGGCTACACCTTC
- | TRBJ2-1 | TRBV13 | TRBD2 | CASSLKAGGRYNEQFF | TGTGCCAGCAGCCTCAAGGCGGGGGGGCGATACAATGAGCAGTTCTTC
- | TRBJ1-6 | TRBV4-1 | - | CASSQAGYNSPLHF | TGCGCCAGCAGCCAAGCCGGTTATAATTCACCCCTCCACTTT
- | TRBJ2-3 | TRBV6-4 | - | CASSDSGSTDTQYF | TGTGCCAGCAGTGATTCCGGGAGCACAGATACGCAGTATTTT
- | TRBJ2-7 | TRBV27 | - | CASSEQSSYEQYF | TGTGCCAGCAGTGAACAGAGCTCCTACGAGCAGTACTTC
- | TRBJ2-3 | TRBV10-3 | TRBD2 | CAIHDPSGRGTDTQYF | TGTGCCATTCATGACCCTAGCGGGAGAGGAACAGATACGCAGTATTTT
once | TRBJ2-3 | TRBV6-4 | - | CASSVQVTDTQYF | TGTGCCAGCAGTGTCCAGGTCACAGATACGCAGTATTTT
- | TRBJ2-2 | TRBV5-6 | - | CASSLRDYRDLTGELFF | TGTGCCAGCAGCTTGAGGGACTACAGGGATCTCACCGGGGAGCTGTTTTTT
- | TRBJ2-1 | TRBV7-9 | - | CASSLFLEQFF | TGTGCCAGCAGCCTTTTTTTAGAGCAGTTCTTC